This T cell receptor (beta chain) comes out of a study of persistence of HIV-infected CD4 T cells. Sequencing used immunoSEQ version 4 in survey mode. Profiled with immunoSEQ multiplex PCR; TCRdb holds only in-frame clones, not every one. Of 40,000 to 55,000 clones in the sample, 75% to 90% are singletons; the top ten hold about 3%. In regard to this clone: The antigen is not known.

Anti-CD3/anti-CD28 beads served as a nonspecific positive control stimulus. Responding CD4+ T cells were sorted by upregulation of both CD40 ligand and CD69. Here the sequenced sample was CD4+ T cells sorted from PBMCs after roughly 19-hour stimulation, taken from a patient who received antiretroviral therapy. The clonotype originates from an adult woman with HIV who was CMV-seropositive.

This chain's CDR3 is CASSTGTGASWSTEAFF. CDR3 DNA: TGTGCCAGCAGCACCGGGACAGGGGCTTCCTGGAGCACTGAAGCTTTCTTT. The V and J genes are TRBV27 and TRBJ1-1; 10 bases fit TRBD1. The trim removed 6 bases at V and 4 bases at J, leaving 14 bases unmatched. Germline CDR1 is MNHEY and CDR2 is SMNVEV (reference sequence). The length of the CDR3 is 17 residues.